This TCR beta chain appears in the sequencing data of a study of human CD4 T cells and Enterobacteriaceae (dated by TCRdb to about 2020). Study-wide findings and limitations: Compared with specific clonotypes, broadly cross-reactive clonotypes seemed more expanded ex vivo, with 11 of 19 and about 65% of the roughly 34 falling in the top 5%. The reactivity of ex vivo clonotypes was inferred solely by matching the nucleotide sequences of those clonotypes to CFSE-low cultures from the same donors.

The table lists this clone with a few counts. Its antigen remains unidentified. Base qualities are not at hand, and no much larger clone is one base apart. Ex vivo total memory CD4+ samples were sequenced at deep level, with detection sensitivity of one cell in 200,000. Genomic DNA was extracted from cell pellets with the QIAamp DNA Micro Kit, and its quantity and purity were checked by spectrophotometry. The immunoSEQ multiplex PCR assay was used to amplify TCR Vbeta CDR3 regions. The amplicons were sequenced on the Illumina HiSeq platform. Retrieved sequences were 87 nucleotides long and contained the CDR3 region. The paper's processing steps were these. Each unique productive TCR Vbeta nucleotide sequence counted as a clonotype and was quantified by productive template frequency from ImmunoSEQ Analyzer V3.0. Expanded clonotypes were defined by a threshold at the top 5th percentile of each frequency-ranked repertoire. Repertoire overlap was calculated as Chao-Jaccard with the R package fossil and was visualized by nonmetric multidimensional scaling with the R package MASS. In its TCRdb copy, this immuneACCESS table keeps in-frame sequences only and misses some clones. Where compared with another copy, unresolved V genes explain less than half of these, and the others have no known cause. The V and J calls and clone size were taken over from that table, and D and trimming were inferred from the DNA. The sample table lists tens of thousands of clones, approximately 82% of them with a count of one. Over 1.5% of the sample goes to the ten largest clones.

The CDR3 contains 13 residues, cysteine and phenylalanine counted. Left in the record is the CDR3 DNA by itself, 39 bases read in frame from the first base. From the germline V gene, CDR1 is KGHSH and CDR2 is LQKENI. Trimming at the junction amounts to 6 bases on V and 3 bases on J, and the germline ends lie 11 bases apart. Memory CD4+ T cells were FACS-sorted on a FACSAria III to over 95% purity as all CD4+ cells other than CD45RA+CCR7+CD95- naive cells. Blood from healthy donors came from blood donation centers in Switzerland. Total CD4+ T cells and monocytes were enriched by positive selection with CD4 and CD14 magnetic microbeads. CD8+, CD14+, CD16+, CD56+, CD19+ and CD25-bright cells were excluded prior to sorting. To assess in vivo expansion of bacteria-reactive clonotypes, total memory CD4+ T cells from a couple of blood donors were sequenced directly ex vivo. Ficoll-Paque Plus was used to isolate peripheral blood mononuclear cells from donor blood.

The receptor comes from a human donor in good health. What was sequenced was memory CD4+ T cells from blood. The sample's cell subset or site label, decoded: total memory CD4 T cells sorted directly ex vivo, unstimulated. The sequence is built from TRBV18 and TRBJ2-5; the D region possibly corresponds to TRBD1 (5 bases align). The CDR3: CASSPSTEETQYF. The nucleotide sequence is given as TGTGCCAGCTCGCCATCGACAGAAGAGACCCAGTACTTC.